This paragraph covers one TCR beta chain sequence. There are 17 residues in the CDR3. From germline, CDR1 is SGHNT and CDR2 YYREEE (reference sequence). Trimming cost V 0 bases and J 5 bases, with 20 bases left between them. The sample's time point: peripheral blood 6 weeks after treatment start. The sample comes from a study of PD-L1 blockade in urothelial cancer. About the research overall: Study patients had been treated with 0 to 3 previous chemotherapy regimens.

This table comes from immunoSEQ multiplex PCR, and its TCRdb copy is limited to in-frame clones, with some not included. The table records more than 90,000 clones, roughly 85% of them present only once. The origin of this receptor is a man between 65 and 85 years old with urothelial cancer. This specimen was PBMCs, taken around atezolizumab (anti-PD-L1) treatment. This chain joins TRBV5-4 and TRBJ2-5; weak D call: TRBD2 (7 bases). Here the CDR3 DNA reads TGTGCCAGCAGCTTGGGTGGGGGGGGGCTGGATTCCGAGACCCAGTACTTC. Its translation: CASSLGGGGLDSETQYF.